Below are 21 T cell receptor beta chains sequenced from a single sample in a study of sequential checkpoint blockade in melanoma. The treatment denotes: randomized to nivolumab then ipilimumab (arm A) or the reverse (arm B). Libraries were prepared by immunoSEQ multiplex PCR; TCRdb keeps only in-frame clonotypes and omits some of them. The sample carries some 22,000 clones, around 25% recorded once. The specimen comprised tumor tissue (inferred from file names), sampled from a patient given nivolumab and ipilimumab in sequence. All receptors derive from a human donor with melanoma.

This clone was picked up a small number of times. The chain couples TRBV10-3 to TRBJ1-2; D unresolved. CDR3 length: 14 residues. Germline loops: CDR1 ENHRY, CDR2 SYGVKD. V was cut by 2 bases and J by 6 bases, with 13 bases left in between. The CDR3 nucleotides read TGTGCCATCAGTGAGCCAATTTACACCGATGGCTACACCTTC. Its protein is CAISEPIYTDGYTF.

CDR3 sequence: CASRLGASPSGRVGADTQYF. The DNA for the CDR3 is TGTGCCAGCCGCCTAGGGGCATCTCCTAGCGGGAGGGTGGGCGCAGATACGCAGTATTTT. The chain links TRBV6-8 to TRBJ2-3; 12 bases line up with TRBD2. The CDR3 is 20 amino acids. V lost 8 bases, J lost 4 bases, and 22 bases stayed unmatched. The germline gives CDR1 MNHGY, CDR2 SAAAGT.

The CDR3 sequence: CASARTAYEQYF. CDR3 nucleotide sequence: TGTGCCTCTGCACGGACTGCCTACGAGCAGTACTTC. The chain employs TRBV19 and TRBJ2-7, with a possible D match to TRBD2 (5 bases). The V end was cut by 11 bases, the J end by 2 bases, with 13 bases between. From germline, CDR1 is LNHDA and CDR2 SQIVND (reference sequence). The CDR3 loop spans 12 amino acids. The whole variable domain, remainder taken from reference TRBV19 and TRBJ2-7, is DGGITQSPKYLFRKEGQNVTLSCEQNLNHDAMYWYRQDPGQGLRLIYYSQIVNDFQKGDIAEGYSVSREKKESFPLTVTSAQKNPTAFYLCASARTAYEQYFGPGTRLTVT.

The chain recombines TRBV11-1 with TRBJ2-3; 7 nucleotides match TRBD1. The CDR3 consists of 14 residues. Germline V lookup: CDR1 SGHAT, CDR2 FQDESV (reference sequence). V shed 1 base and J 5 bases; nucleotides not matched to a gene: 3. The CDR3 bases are TGTGCCAGCAGCTTAGGGGGACAGAAAGATACGCAGTATTTT. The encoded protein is CASSLGGQKDTQYF.

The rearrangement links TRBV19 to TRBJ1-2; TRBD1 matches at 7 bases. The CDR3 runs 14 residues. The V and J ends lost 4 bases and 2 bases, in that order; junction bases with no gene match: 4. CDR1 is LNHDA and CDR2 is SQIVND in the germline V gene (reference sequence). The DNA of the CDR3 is TGTGCCAGTAGTACCTCGGACAGGAACTATGGCTACACCTTC. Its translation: CASSTSDRNYGYTF.

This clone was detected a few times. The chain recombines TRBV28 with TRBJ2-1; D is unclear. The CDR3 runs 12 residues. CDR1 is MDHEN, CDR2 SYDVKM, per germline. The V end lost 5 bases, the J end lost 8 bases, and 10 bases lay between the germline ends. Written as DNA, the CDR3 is TGTGCCAGCAGTCGCCTCCGCGATGAGCAGTTCTTC. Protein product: CASSRLRDEQFF.

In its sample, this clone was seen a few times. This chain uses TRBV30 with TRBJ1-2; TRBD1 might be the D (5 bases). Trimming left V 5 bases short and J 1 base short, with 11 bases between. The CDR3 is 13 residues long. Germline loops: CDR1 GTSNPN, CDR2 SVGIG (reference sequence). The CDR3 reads CAWDGTDNYGYTF. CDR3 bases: TGTGCCTGGGATGGGACCGATAACTATGGCTACACCTTC.

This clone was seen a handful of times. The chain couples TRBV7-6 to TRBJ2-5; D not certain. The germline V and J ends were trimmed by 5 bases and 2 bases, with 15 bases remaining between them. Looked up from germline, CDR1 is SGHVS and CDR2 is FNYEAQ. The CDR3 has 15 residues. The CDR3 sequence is CASSLVPGFQETQYF. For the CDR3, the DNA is TGTGCCAGCAGCCTTGTCCCCGGCTTTCAAGAGACCCAGTACTTC.

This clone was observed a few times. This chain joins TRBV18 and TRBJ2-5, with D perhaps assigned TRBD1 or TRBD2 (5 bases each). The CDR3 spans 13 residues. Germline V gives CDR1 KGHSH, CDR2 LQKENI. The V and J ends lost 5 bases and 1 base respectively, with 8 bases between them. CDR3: CASSAGTQETQYF. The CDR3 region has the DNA TGTGCCAGCTCAGCTGGGACCCAAGAGACCCAGTACTTC.

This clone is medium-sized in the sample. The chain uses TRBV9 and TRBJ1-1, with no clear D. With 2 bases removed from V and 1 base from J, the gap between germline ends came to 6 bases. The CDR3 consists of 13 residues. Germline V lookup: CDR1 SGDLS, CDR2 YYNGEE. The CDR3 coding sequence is TGTGCCAGCAGCGTCACGGGGAACACTGAAGCTTTCTTT. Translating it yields CASSVTGNTEAFF.

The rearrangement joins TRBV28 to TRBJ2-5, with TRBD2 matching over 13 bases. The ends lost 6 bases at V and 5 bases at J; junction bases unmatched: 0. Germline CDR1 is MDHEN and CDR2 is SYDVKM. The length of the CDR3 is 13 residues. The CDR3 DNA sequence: TGTGCCAGCAGACTAGCGGGGGGGGAGACCCAGTACTTC. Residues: CASRLAGGETQYF. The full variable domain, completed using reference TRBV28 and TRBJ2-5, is DVKVTQSSRYLVKRTGEKVFLECVQDMDHENMFWYRQDPGLGLRLIYFSYDVKMKEKGDIPEGYSVSREKKERFSLILESASTNQTSMYLCASRLAGGETQYFGPGTRLLVL.

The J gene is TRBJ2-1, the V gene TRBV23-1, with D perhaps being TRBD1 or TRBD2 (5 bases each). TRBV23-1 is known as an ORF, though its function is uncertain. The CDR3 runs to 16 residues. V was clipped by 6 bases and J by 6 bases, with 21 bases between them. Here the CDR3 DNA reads TGCGCCAGCAGCGGTGCCGGGACCTTGGGCCTCAATGAGCAGTTCTTC. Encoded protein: CASSGAGTLGLNEQFF.

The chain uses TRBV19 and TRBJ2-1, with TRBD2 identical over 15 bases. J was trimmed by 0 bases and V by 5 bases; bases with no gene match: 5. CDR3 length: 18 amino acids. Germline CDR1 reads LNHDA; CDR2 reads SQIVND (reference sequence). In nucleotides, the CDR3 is TGTGCCAGTAGTGCGGGACTAGCGGGGGGACGCTCCTACAATGAGCAGTTCTTC. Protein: CASSAGLAGGRSYNEQFF.

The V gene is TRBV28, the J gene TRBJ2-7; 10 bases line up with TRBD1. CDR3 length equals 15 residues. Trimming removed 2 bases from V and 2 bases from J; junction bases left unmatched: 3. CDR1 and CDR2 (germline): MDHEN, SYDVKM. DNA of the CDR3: TGTGCCAGCAGTTTACGGGACAGGGGTCCCTACGAGCAGTACTTC. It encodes CASSLRDRGPYEQYF.

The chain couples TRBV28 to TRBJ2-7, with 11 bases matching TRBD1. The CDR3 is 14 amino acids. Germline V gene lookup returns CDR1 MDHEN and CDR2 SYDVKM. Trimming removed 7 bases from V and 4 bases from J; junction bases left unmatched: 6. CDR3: CASTSGQGAYEQYF. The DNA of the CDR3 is TGTGCCAGCACCTCCGGACAGGGGGCTTACGAGCAGTACTTC. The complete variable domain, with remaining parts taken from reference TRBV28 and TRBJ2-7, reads DVKVTQSSRYLVKRTGEKVFLECVQDMDHENMFWYRQDPGLGLRLIYFSYDVKMKEKGDIPEGYSVSREKKERFSLILESASTNQTSMYLCASTSGQGAYEQYFGPGTRLTVT.

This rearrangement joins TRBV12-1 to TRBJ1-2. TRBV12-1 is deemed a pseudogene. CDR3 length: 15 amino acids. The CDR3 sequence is CASSCDKEPNYGYTF. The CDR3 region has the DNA TGTGCCAGCAGCTGCGATAAGGAACCTAACTATGGCTACACCTTC.

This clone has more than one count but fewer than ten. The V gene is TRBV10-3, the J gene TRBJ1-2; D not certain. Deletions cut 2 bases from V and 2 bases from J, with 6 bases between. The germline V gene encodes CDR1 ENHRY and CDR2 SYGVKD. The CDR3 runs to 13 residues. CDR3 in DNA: TGTGCCATCAGTGAGCCCGGCAACTATGGCTACACCTTC. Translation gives CAISEPGNYGYTF.

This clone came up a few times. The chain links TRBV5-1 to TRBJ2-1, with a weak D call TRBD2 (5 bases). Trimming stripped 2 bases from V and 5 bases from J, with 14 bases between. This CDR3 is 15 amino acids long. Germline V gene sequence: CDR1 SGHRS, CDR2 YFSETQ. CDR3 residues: CASSLAATANNEQFF. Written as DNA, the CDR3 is TGCGCCAGCAGCTTAGCGGCGACCGCAAACAATGAGCAGTTCTTC.

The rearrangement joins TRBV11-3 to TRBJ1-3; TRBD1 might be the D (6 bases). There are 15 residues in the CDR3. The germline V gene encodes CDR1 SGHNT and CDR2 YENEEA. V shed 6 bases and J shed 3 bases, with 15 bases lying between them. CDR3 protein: CASRTQGPDGNTIYF. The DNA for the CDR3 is TGTGCCAGCAGGACACAGGGACCCGATGGAAACACCATATATTTT.

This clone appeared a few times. The CDR3 coding sequence is TGTGCCAGCTCACCACCCCCAGCCGGGGAGCTGTTTTTT. Protein: CASSPPPAGELFF. This chain uses TRBV18 with TRBJ2-2, with D unclear. V lost 0 bases and J lost 6, with 5 bases in between. CDR1 is KGHSH and CDR2 is LQKENI in the germline V gene. CDR3 length equals 13 residues.

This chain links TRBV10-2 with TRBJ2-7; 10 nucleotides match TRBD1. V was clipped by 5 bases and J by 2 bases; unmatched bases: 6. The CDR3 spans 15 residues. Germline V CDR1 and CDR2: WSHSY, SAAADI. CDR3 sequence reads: CASSYYGQGAYEQYF. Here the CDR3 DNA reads TGCGCCAGCAGTTACTACGGACAGGGGGCCTACGAGCAGTACTTC.